This TCR beta chain was recorded in a study of blood T cell repertoires in COVID-19 (dated by TCRdb to the early 2020s). Regarding the research as a whole: The collaborator samples originated in the United States, Italy and Spain and spanned the acute and convalescent phases of COVID-19. HLA class I and class II types, where available, came from metadata supplied by the sample provider rather than from assay-based typing. A de-identified subject ID, COVID-19 status, age in years and sex were almost always included in the sample metadata. The material from the prospective study consisted of cDNA or gDNA derived from T cells, B-cell-depleted T cells, or PBMCs. The samples were drawn from the first 160 participants of the ongoing ImmuneRACE study and from 1,254 subjects provided by 6 global collaborators. A freely available public database, intended as a resource for researchers studying the immune response to SARS-CoV-2, is where the repertoires were released. Deeply sampled blood TCRbeta repertoires from subjects exposed to, actively infected with, or recovered from COVID-19 were included in the dataset.

Notes on this clone: No cognate antigen has been identified for it. No much larger clonotype is one base removed from it; base qualities were not supplied.

TCRbeta CDR3 regions were amplified from genomic DNA using the immunoSEQ Assay, a bias-controlled multiplex PCR. Per the original workflow: The number of nucleated cells in each sample was estimated from the amplification of reference gene primers within the assay. To quantify the absolute abundance of each unique TCRbeta CDR3 rearrangement, sequence reads were collapsed and filtered. Productive Simpson clonality was computed per sample as the square root of Simpson's diversity index over productive rearrangements. In TCRdb, the immuneACCESS table is reduced to in-frame sequences with V and J assigned. These tables do not hold every clone; where another copy was compared, an unresolved V gene accounts for under half, and the others remain unexplained. D and trimming were read from the DNA, whereas the V and J calls and clone size are those reported in that table. This sample has around 150,000 clones in its table, and over 70% of those were observed once. The ten largest clonotypes hold 3.4% of the sample.

Per the germline V gene, SGHDT is the CDR1 and YYEEEE is the CDR2. From the cysteine up to the phenylalanine, the CDR3 has a length of 16 residues. Just the 48-base CDR3 DNA is kept, in frame starting at base 1. Participants in the prospective study were enrolled through a virtual design, were aged about 18 to 100 years, and lived in roughly 24 United States geographic areas. To assign participants to cohorts, the prospective study relied on clinical history that participants themselves reported in a screening survey and a study questionnaire. Recovered participants in ImmuneRACE Cohort 3 were defined by two consecutive negative NP/OP PCR tests, clearance by a healthcare professional, or resolution of symptoms. Each participant in the prospective study had whole blood, serum and a nasopharyngeal or oropharyngeal swab collected by mobile phlebotomists. Over a roughly 2-month period, participants in the prospective study had the option of providing additional blood draws and questionnaires. Before DNA extraction, prospective study blood samples were shipped either frozen or at room temperature.

Paper-wide results and their limitations: The quantity of clinical and demographic metadata differed by source and by participant and was supplied without curation.

The clonotype originates from a woman aged 60-75 years who had recovered from COVID-19. The chain joins TRBV5-6 to TRBJ1-1; the junction holds 10 bases that match TRBD1. The sequenced sample was PBMCs or T cells enriched from blood (not recorded which). CDR3 sequence: CATRGRTGGLNTEAFF. The nucleotides are TGTGCTACAAGGGGAAGGACAGGGGGTTTGAACACTGAAGCTTTCTTT.